Listed below are T cell receptor beta chains from one sample, sequenced in a study of OX40 agonist ivuxolimab in advanced cancers. The method was immunoSEQ multiplex PCR; TCRdb's version includes in-frame clones alone and lacks a portion of them. The data show under 7,500 clones, roughly nine tenths seen once. The sequencing used CD4+ or CD8+ T cells sorted from blood, collected in a trial of the OX40 agonist ivuxolimab. The receptors here all came from an adult with an advanced solid tumor such as melanoma, head and neck, liver or kidney cancer. Each CDR3 is given with its conserved first and last residue. Fields, in order: D gene, J gene, clone size, V gene, CDR3 DNA, CDR3 protein. The D gene is left open where the match is weak. The size field is filled for only some rows; it gives once, few, many or a size class.

d_gene: TRBD1; j_gene: TRBJ2-7; abundance: NA; v_gene: TRBV7-8; CDR3nt: TGTGCCAGCAGCCCCCAAGTGGGACAGTTCGAGCAGTACTTC; CDR3aa: CASSPQVGQFEQYF
d_gene: NA; j_gene: TRBJ2-3; abundance: NA; v_gene: TRBV7-6; CDR3nt: TGTGCCAGCAGCCTAATTCAGGCGGGCGCCACAGATACGCAGTATTTT; CDR3aa: CASSLIQAGATDTQYF
d_gene: TRBD2; j_gene: TRBJ2-5; abundance: NA; v_gene: TRBV5-6; CDR3nt: TGTGCCAGCAGCTTTTCCGGGACTAGCGGGAGACAAGAGACCCAGTACTTC; CDR3aa: CASSFSGTSGRQETQYF
d_gene: NA; j_gene: TRBJ2-1; abundance: once; v_gene: TRBV27; CDR3nt: TGTGCCAGCAGTTTACTAGCCCACTACAATGAGCAGTTCTTC; CDR3aa: CASSLLAHYNEQFF
d_gene: NA; j_gene: TRBJ2-5; abundance: NA; v_gene: TRBV14; CDR3nt: TGTGCCAGCAGCCATCATTACAGACAAGAGACCCAGTACTTC; CDR3aa: CASSHHYRQETQYF
d_gene: TRBD1; j_gene: TRBJ1-3; abundance: once; v_gene: TRBV4-1; CDR3nt: TGCGCCAGCAGTAACAGGGGACAGCACTCTGGAAACACCATATATTTT; CDR3aa: CASSNRGQHSGNTIYF
d_gene: TRBD2; j_gene: TRBJ2-7; abundance: NA; v_gene: TRBV11-3; CDR3nt: TGTGCCAGCAGCTGGGGGACTAGCGAAGCGGACGAGCAGTACTTC; CDR3aa: CASSWGTSEADEQYF
d_gene: NA; j_gene: TRBJ1-3; abundance: NA; v_gene: TRBV27; CDR3nt: TGTGCCAGCAGTTCGGGGGCCCCCTCTGGAAACACCATATATTTT; CDR3aa: CASSSGAPSGNTIYF
d_gene: TRBD1; j_gene: TRBJ1-2; abundance: NA; v_gene: TRBV29-1; CDR3nt: TGCAGCGTTGGGACAGGGGGCGCTTATGGCTACACCTTC; CDR3aa: CSVGTGGAYGYTF
d_gene: NA; j_gene: TRBJ1-1; abundance: NA; v_gene: TRBV4-1; CDR3nt: TGCGCCAGCAGCCAGTCCCGGGGGGACACTGAAGCTTTCTTT; CDR3aa: CASSQSRGDTEAFF
d_gene: NA; j_gene: TRBJ1-2; abundance: NA; v_gene: TRBV10-2; CDR3nt: TGCGCCAGCGTGGGGGCAGGGGAAGCCTATGGCTACACCTTC; CDR3aa: CASVGAGEAYGYTF
d_gene: NA; j_gene: TRBJ2-2; abundance: NA; v_gene: TRBV7-9; CDR3nt: TGTGCCAGCAGCTTGAATCCTAACACCGGGGAGCTGTTTTTT; CDR3aa: CASSLNPNTGELFF
d_gene: TRBD2; j_gene: TRBJ2-7; abundance: NA; v_gene: TRBV29-1; CDR3nt: TGCAGCGTTGCCGGGACTAGCGGGAGAAACTACGAGCAGTACTTC; CDR3aa: CSVAGTSGRNYEQYF
d_gene: NA; j_gene: TRBJ2-3; abundance: NA; v_gene: TRBV27; CDR3nt: TGTGCCAGCAGTTGGTGGGGCGAAAACCCCACAGATACGCAGTATTTT; CDR3aa: CASSWWGENPTDTQYF
d_gene: NA; j_gene: TRBJ2-7; abundance: NA; v_gene: TRBV7-8; CDR3nt: TGTGCCAGCAGCTTAAGTGCTAGCGTCTACGAGCAGTACTTC; CDR3aa: CASSLSASVYEQYF
d_gene: NA; j_gene: TRBJ2-7; abundance: NA; v_gene: TRBV2; CDR3nt: TGTGCCAGCCATGGTATCCGGGTCCACGAGCAGTACTTC; CDR3aa: CASHGIRVHEQYF
d_gene: NA; j_gene: TRBJ2-7; abundance: once; v_gene: TRBV27; CDR3nt: TGTGCCAGCAGTTTGACTTTAGGGCCCTACGAGCAGTACTTC; CDR3aa: CASSLTLGPYEQYF
d_gene: NA; j_gene: TRBJ2-3; abundance: NA; v_gene: TRBV9; CDR3nt: TGTGCCAGCAGTCTAAGCACAGATACGCAGTATTTT; CDR3aa: CASSLSTDTQYF